These T cell receptor beta chains were read from a single sample in a study of shared clonotypes between healthy human individuals. Libraries were prepared by immunoSEQ multiplex PCR; TCRdb keeps only in-frame clonotypes and omits some of them. The sample contains hundreds of thousands of clones, about 91% of which appear only once. Specimen: naive CD8+ T cells sorted from blood. The receptor source for this set is a man aged 25-45 years in good health. The CDR3 runs from the conserved cysteine through the conserved F or W. D genes are given only for firm matches.

>TRBV29-1|TRBJ2-2|-
CSVVIGSGELFF
TGCAGCGTTGTTATCGGGTCCGGGGAGCTGTTTTTT
>TRBV28|TRBJ2-4|-
CASSLLWGIAKNIQYF
TGTGCCAGCAGTTTACTTTGGGGGATTGCCAAAAACATTCAGTACTTC
>TRBV11-2|TRBJ1-5|-
CASSSMGGDQPQHF
TGTGCCAGCAGTTCTATGGGCGGGGATCAGCCCCAGCATTTT
>TRBV28|TRBJ2-7|TRBD1
CASSPNSGTGVEQYF
TGTGCCAGCAGTCCAAACTCCGGGACAGGGGTGGAGCAGTACTTC
>TRBV28|TRBJ1-1|-
CASSSPLTGNTEAFF
TGTGCCAGCAGCTCACCCTTGACAGGGAACACTGAAGCTTTCTTT
>TRBV11-2|TRBJ2-7|TRBD2
CASSPLGLAGSYEQYF
TGTGCCAGCAGCCCCCTCGGACTAGCGGGATCCTACGAGCAGTACTTC
>TRBV11-1|TRBJ2-7|-
CASSLDYHYEQYF
TGTGCCAGCAGCTTAGACTACCACTACGAGCAGTACTTC
>TRBV6-5|TRBJ2-7|-
CASSYGGQTYEQYF
TGTGCCAGCAGTTACGGGGGACAAACCTACGAGCAGTACTTC
>TRBV28|TRBJ1-5|TRBD1
CASSLQQGAGQPQHF
TGTGCCAGCAGTCTCCAACAGGGGGCAGGGCAGCCCCAGCATTTT
>TRBV2|TRBJ2-7|-
CASSKGVDSYEQYF
TGTGCCAGCAGTAAGGGGGTGGACTCCTACGAGCAGTACTTC
>TRBV5-5|TRBJ2-1|-
CASSLALLGSWNEQFF
TGTGCCAGCAGCTTGGCCCTCTTAGGGAGTTGGAATGAGCAGTTCTTC
>TRBV27|TRBJ1-5|TRBD1
CASSLNRGLQPQHF
TGTGCCAGCAGTTTAAACAGGGGGCTTCAGCCCCAGCATTTT
>TRBV5-6|TRBJ2-7|-
CASSLESYEQYF
TGTGCCAGCAGCTTGGAATCATACGAGCAGTACTTC
>TRBV11-2|TRBJ2-3|TRBD2
CASSPGLAGDTDTQYF
TGTGCCAGCAGCCCCGGACTAGCGGGAGACACAGATACGCAGTATTTT
>TRBV4-1|TRBJ1-1|-
CASSLKTENTEAFF
TGCGCCAGCAGCCTTAAGACAGAGAACACTGAAGCTTTCTTT
>TRBV25-1|TRBJ2-7|TRBD2
CASSAYSSGSPYEQYF
TGTGCCAGCAGCGCCTACTCAAGCGGGAGCCCCTACGAGCAGTACTTC
>TRBV28|TRBJ2-1|-
CASSLFGGASDEQFF
TGTGCCAGCAGTTTATTTGGGGGGGCTAGCGATGAGCAGTTCTTC
>TRBV9|TRBJ1-3|-
CASSPPLGTTITGNTIYF
TGTGCCAGCAGCCCTCCCCTGGGGACAACAATAACTGGAAACACCATATATTTT
>TRBV7-9|TRBJ2-7|TRBD2
CASSFTSGILYEQYF
TGTGCCAGCAGCTTTACTAGCGGGATTCTCTACGAGCAGTACTTC